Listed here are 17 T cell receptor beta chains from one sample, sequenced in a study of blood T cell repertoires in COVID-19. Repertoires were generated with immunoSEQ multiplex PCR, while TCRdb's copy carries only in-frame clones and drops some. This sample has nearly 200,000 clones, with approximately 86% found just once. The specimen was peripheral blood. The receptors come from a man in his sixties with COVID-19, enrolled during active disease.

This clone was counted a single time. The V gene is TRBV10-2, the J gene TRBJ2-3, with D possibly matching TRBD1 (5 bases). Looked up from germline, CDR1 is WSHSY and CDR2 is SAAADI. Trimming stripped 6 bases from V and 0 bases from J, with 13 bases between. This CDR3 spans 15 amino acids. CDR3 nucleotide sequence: TGCGCCAGCAGGGGCGGACAAGCTAGCACAGATACGCAGTATTTT. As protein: CASRGGQASTDTQYF.

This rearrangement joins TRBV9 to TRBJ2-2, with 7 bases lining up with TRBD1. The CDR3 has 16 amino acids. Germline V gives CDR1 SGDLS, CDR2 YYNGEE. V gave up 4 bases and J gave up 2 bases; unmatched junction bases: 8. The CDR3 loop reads CASSPWTGLNTGELFF. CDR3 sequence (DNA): TGTGCCAGCAGCCCATGGACAGGACTCAACACCGGGGAGCTGTTTTTT.

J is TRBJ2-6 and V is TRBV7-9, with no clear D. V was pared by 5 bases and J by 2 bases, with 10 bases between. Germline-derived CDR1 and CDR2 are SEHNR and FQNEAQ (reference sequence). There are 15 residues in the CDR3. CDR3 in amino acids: CASSLYLAGANVLTF. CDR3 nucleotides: TGTGCCAGCAGCCTATACCTGGCTGGGGCCAACGTCCTGACTTTC.

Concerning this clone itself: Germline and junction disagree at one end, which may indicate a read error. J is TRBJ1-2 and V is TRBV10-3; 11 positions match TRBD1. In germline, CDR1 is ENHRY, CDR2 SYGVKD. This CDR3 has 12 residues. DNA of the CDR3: TGTGCCATCAGTGAGCCGGGACAGGGGGTATACTTC. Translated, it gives CAISEPGQGVYF.

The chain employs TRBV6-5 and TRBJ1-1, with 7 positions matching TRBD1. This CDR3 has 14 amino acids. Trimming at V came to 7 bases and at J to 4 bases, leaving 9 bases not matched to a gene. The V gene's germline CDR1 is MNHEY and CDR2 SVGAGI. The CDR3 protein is CASTPDRETTEAFF. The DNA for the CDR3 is TGTGCCAGCACCCCTGACAGGGAGACCACTGAAGCTTTCTTT.

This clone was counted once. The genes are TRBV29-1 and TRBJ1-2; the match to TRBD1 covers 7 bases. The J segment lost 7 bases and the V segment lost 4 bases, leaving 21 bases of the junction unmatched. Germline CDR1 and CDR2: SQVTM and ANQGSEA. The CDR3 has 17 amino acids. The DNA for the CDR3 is TGCAGCGTTGTAAGGACCCCCGCCGGGACAGTGAGATCTGGCTACACCTTC. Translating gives CSVVRTPAGTVRSGYTF.

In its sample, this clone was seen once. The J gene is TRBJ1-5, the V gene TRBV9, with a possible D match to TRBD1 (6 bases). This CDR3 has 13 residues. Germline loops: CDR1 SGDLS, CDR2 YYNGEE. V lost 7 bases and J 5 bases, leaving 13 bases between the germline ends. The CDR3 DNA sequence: TGTGCCAGCGGGCAGGGGATCGATCAGCCCCAGCATTTT. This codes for CASGQGIDQPQHF.

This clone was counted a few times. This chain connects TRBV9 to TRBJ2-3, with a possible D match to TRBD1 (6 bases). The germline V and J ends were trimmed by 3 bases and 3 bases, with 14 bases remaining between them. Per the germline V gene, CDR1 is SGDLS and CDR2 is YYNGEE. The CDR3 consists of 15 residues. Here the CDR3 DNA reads TGTGCCAGCAGCGCGACGACAGGAATAACAGATACGCAGTATTTT. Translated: CASSATTGITDTQYF.

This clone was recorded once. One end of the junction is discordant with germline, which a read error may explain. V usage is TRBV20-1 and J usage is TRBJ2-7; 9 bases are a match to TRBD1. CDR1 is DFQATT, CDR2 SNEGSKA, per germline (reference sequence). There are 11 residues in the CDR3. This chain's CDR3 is CSAGRDRVSFF. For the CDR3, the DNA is TGCAGTGCTGGCCGGGACAGGGTTTCCTTTTTC.

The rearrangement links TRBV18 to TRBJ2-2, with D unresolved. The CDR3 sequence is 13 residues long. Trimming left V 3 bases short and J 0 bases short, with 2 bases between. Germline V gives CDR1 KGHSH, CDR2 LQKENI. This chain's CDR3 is CASSPANTGELFF. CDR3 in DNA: TGTGCCAGCTCACCCGCGAACACCGGGGAGCTGTTTTTT.

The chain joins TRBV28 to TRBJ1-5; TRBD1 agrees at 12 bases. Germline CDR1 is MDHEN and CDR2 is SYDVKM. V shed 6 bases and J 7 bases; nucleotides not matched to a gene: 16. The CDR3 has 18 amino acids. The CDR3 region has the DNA TGTGCCAGCAGCCACTACAGCCTCCCCGGGACAGGGGGCCAGCCCCAGCATTTT. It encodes CASSHYSLPGTGGQPQHF.

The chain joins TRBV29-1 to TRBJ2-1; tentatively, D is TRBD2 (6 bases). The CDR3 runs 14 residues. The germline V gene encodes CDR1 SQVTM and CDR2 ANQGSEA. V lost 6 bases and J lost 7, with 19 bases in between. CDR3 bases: TGCAGCGTAAAAACGGGGCGGGACGAGAATGAGCAGTTCTTC. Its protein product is CSVKTGRDENEQFF.

In nucleotides, the CDR3 is TGTGCCAGCAGCCAATTGAGGTGGGCTGGAAACACCATATATTTT. Translated: CASSQLRWAGNTIYF. The chain carries TRBV14 and TRBJ1-3; D is unresolved. CDR1 is SGHDN and CDR2 is FVKESK in the germline V gene. CDR3 size: 15 residues. V was cut by 2 bases and J by 2 bases, with 10 bases left in between.

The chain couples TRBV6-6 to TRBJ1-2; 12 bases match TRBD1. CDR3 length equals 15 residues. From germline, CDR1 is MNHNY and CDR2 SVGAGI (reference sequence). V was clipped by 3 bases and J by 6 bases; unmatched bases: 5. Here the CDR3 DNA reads TGTGCCAGCAGTTATTCCGGGACAGGGGGCGATGGCTACACCTTC. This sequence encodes CASSYSGTGGDGYTF.

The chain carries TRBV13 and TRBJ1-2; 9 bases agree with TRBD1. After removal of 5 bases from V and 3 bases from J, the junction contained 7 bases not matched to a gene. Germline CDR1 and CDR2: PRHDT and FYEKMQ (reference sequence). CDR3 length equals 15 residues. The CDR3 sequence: CASSAIRDRDYGYTF. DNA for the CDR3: TGTGCCAGCAGCGCTATCCGGGACAGGGACTATGGCTACACCTTC.

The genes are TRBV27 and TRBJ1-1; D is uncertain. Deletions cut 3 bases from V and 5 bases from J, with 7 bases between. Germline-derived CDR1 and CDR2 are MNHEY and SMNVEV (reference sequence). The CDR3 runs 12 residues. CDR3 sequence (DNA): TGTGCCAGCAGTTTCGTCAGGACTGAAGCTTTCTTT. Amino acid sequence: CASSFVRTEAFF.

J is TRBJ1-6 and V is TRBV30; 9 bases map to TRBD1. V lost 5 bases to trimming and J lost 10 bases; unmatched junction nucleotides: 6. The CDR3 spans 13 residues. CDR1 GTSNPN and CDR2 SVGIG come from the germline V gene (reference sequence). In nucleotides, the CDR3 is TGTGCCTGGCAGGGACAGGGTTGGTCACCCCTCCACTTT. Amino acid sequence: CAWQGQGWSPLHF.